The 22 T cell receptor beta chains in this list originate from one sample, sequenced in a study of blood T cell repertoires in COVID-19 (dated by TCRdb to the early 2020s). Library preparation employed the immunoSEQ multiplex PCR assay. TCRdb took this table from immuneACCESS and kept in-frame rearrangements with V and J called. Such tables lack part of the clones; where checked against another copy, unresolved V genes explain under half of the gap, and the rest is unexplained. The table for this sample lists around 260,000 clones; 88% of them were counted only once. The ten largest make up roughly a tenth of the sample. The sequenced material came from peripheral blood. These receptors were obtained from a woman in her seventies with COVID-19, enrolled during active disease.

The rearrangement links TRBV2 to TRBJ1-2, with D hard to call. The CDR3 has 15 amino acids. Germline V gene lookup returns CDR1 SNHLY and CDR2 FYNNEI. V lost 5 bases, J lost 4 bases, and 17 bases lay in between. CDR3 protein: CASSRSWERGYGYTF. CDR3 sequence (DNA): TGTGCCAGCAGTCGATCCTGGGAACGGGGCTATGGCTACACCTTC. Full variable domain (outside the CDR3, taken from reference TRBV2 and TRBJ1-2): EPEVTQTPSHQVTQMGQEVILRCVPISNHLYFYWYRQILGQKVEFLVSFYNNEISEKSEIFDDQFSVERPDGSNFTLKIRSTKLEDSAMYFCASSRSWERGYGYTFGSGTRLTVV.

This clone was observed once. CDR3 bases: TGTGCCAGCAGTCCAACGACAGGGCAGGCGAACACTGAAGCTTTCTTT. This encodes CASSPTTGQANTEAFF. The chain has TRBV4-2 and TRBJ1-1; 7 bases are a match to TRBD1. The germline V gene has CDR1 LGHNA and CDR2 YNFKEQ. V lost 6 bases, J lost 1 base, and 11 bases stayed unmatched. This CDR3 spans 16 amino acids.

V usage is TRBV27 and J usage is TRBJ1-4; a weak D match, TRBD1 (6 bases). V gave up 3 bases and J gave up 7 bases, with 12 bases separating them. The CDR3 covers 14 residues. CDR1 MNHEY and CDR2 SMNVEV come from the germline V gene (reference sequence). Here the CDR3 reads CASSFLDSSEKLFF. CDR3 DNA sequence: TGTGCCAGCAGTTTTTTGGACAGTAGTGAAAAACTGTTTTTT. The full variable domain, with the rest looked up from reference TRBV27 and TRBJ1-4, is EAQVTQNPRYLITVTGKKLTVTCSQNMNHEYMSWYRQDPGLGLRQIYYSMNVEVTDKGDVPEGYKVSRKEKRNFPLILESPSPNQTSLYFCASSFLDSSEKLFFGSGTQLSVL.

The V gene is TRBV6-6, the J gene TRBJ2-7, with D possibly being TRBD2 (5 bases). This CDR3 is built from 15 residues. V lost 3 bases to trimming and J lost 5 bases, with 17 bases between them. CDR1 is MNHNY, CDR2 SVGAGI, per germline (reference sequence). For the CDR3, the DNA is TGTGCCAGCAGTTATGGCGGACCTGTGGAGGACGAGCAGTACTTC. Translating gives CASSYGGPVEDEQYF.

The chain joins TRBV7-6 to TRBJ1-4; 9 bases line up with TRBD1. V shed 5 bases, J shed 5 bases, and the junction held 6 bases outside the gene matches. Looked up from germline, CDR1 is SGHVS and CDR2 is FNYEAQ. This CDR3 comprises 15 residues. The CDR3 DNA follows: TGTGCCAGCAGCCCCCGGGACAGGGTGAATGAAAAACTGTTTTTT. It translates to CASSPRDRVNEKLFF.

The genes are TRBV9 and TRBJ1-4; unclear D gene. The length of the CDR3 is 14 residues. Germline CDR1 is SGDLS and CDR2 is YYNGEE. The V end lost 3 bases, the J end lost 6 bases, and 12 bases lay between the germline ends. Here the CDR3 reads CASSAGMRDEKLFF. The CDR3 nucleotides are TGTGCCAGCAGCGCCGGGATGAGGGATGAAAAACTGTTTTTT.

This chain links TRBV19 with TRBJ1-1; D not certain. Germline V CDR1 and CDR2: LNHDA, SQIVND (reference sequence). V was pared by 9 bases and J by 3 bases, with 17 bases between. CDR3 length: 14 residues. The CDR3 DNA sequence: TGTGCCAGCAACGACCCCTGGGAGTACACTGAAGCTTTCTTT. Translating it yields CASNDPWEYTEAFF.

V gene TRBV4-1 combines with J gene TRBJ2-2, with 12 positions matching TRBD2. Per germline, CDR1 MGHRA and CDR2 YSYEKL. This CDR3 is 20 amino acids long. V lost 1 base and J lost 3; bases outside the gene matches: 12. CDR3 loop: CASSQARGLAGLGDTGELFF. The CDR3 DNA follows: TGCGCCAGCAGCCAAGCGCGGGGACTAGCGGGTCTTGGGGACACCGGGGAGCTGTTTTTT.

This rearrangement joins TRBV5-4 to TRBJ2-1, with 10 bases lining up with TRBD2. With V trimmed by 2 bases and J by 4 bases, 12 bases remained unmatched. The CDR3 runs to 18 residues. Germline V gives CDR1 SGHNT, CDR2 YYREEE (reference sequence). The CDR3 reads CASSLPSGGSRLYNEQFF. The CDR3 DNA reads TGTGCCAGCAGCTTACCTAGCGGGGGTTCCCGACTTTACAATGAGCAGTTCTTC.

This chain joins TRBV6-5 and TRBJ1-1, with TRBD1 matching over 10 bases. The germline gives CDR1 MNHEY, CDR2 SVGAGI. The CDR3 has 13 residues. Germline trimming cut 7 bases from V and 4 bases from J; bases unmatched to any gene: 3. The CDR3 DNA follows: TGTGCCAGCACCGGGACAGGGGCCACTGAAGCTTTCTTT. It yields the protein CASTGTGATEAFF.

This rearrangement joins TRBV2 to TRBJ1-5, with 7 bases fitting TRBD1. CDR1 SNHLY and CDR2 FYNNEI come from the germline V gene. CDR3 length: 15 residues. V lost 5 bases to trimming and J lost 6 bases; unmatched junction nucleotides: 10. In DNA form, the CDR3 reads TGTGCCAGCAGTAAAACTGATCGACAGGGTCAGCCCCAGCATTTT. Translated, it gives CASSKTDRQGQPQHF.

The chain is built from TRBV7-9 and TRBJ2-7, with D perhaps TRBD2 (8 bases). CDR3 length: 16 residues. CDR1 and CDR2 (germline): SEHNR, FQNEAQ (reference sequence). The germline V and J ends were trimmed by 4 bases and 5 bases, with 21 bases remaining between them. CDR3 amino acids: CASSSPRGVREDEQYF. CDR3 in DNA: TGTGCCAGCAGCTCTCCCAGGGGGGTGCGGGAGGACGAGCAGTACTTC.

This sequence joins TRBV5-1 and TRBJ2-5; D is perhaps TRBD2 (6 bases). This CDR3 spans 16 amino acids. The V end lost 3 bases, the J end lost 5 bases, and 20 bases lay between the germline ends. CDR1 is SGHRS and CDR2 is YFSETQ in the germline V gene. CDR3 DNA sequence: TGCGCCAGCAGCTCTGCGTTAGCGGCCCTCGGGGAGACCCAGTACTTC. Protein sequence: CASSSALAALGETQYF.

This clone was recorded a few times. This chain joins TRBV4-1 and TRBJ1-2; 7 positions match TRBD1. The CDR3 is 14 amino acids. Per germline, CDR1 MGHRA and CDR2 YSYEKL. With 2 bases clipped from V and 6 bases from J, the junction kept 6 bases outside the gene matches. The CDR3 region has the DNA TGCGCCAGCAGCCAACAAACAGGGGTCGATGGCTACACCTTC. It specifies CASSQQTGVDGYTF.

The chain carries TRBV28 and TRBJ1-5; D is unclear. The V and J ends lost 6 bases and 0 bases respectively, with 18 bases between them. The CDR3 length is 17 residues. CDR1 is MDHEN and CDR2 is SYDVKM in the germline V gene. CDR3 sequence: CASSTDILTNSNQPQHF. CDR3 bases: TGTGCCAGCAGCACCGACATCCTTACAAATAGCAATCAGCCCCAGCATTTT. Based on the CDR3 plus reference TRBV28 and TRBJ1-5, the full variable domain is DVKVTQSSRYLVKRTGEKVFLECVQDMDHENMFWYRQDPGLGLRLIYFSYDVKMKEKGDIPEGYSVSREKKERFSLILESASTNQTSMYLCASSTDILTNSNQPQHFGDGTRLSIL.

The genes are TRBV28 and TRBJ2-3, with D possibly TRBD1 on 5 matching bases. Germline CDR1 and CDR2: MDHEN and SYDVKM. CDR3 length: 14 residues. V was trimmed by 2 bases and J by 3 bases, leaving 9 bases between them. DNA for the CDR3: TGTGCCAGCAGTTTACAGGGTGGGACAGATACGCAGTATTTT. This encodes CASSLQGGTDTQYF.

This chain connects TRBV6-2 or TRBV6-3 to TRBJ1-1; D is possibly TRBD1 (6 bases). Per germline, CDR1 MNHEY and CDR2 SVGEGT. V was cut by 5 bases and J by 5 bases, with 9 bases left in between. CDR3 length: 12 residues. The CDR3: CASSLDRTEAFF. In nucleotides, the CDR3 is TGTGCCAGCAGTCTGGACAGAACTGAAGCTTTCTTT.

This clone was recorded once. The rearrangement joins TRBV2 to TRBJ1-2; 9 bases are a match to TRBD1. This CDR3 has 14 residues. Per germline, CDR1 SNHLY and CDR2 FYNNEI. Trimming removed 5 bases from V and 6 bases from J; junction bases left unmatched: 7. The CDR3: CASSRDREIHGYTF. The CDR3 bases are TGTGCCAGCAGTCGGGACAGGGAGATCCATGGCTACACCTTC. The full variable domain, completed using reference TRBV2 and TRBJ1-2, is EPEVTQTPSHQVTQMGQEVILRCVPISNHLYFYWYRQILGQKVEFLVSFYNNEISEKSEIFDDQFSVERPDGSNFTLKIRSTKLEDSAMYFCASSRDREIHGYTFGSGTRLTVV.

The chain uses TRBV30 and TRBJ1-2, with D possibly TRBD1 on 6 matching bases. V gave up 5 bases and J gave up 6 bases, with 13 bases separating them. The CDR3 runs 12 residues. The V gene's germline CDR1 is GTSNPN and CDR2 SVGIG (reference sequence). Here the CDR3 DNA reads TGTGCCTGGGGGGGCACGGCTGATGGCTACACCTTC. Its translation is CAWGGTADGYTF.

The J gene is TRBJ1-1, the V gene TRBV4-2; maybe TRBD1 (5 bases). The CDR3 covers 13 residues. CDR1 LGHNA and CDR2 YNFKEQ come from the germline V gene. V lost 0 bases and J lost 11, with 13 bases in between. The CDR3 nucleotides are TGTGCCAGCAGCCAAGATCAACGGGAGGGGGCTTTCTTT. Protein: CASSQDQREGAFF.

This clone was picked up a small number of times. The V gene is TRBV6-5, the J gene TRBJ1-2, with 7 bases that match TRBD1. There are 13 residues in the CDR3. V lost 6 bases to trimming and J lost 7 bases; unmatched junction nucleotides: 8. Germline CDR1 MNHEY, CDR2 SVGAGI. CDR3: CASSSGQEAGYTF. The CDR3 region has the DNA TGTGCCAGCAGCAGTGGACAGGAGGCTGGCTACACCTTC.

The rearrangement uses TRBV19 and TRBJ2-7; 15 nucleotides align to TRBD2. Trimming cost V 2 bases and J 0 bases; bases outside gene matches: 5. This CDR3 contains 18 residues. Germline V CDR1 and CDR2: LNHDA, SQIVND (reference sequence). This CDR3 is CASSISGLAGGSSYEQYF. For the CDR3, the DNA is TGTGCCAGTAGTATATCGGGACTAGCGGGAGGAAGCTCCTACGAGCAGTACTTC.